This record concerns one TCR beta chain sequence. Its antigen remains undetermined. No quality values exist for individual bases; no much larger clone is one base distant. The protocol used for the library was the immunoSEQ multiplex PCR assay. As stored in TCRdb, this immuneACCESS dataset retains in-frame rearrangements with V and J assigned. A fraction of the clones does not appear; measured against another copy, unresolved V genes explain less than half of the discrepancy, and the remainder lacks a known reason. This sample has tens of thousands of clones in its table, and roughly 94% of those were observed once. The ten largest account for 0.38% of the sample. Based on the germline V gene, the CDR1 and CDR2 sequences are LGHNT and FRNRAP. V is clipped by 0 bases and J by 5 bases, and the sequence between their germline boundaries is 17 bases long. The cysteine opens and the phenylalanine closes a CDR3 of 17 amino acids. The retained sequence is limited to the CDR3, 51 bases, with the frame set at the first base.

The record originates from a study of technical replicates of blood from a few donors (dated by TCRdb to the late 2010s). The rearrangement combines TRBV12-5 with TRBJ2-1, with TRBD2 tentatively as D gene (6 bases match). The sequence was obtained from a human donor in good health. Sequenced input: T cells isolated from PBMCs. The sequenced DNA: TGTGCTAGTGGTTTGGTACACGGAGGGGCGTCAGACAATGAGCAGTTCTTC. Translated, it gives CASGLVHGGASDNEQFF.